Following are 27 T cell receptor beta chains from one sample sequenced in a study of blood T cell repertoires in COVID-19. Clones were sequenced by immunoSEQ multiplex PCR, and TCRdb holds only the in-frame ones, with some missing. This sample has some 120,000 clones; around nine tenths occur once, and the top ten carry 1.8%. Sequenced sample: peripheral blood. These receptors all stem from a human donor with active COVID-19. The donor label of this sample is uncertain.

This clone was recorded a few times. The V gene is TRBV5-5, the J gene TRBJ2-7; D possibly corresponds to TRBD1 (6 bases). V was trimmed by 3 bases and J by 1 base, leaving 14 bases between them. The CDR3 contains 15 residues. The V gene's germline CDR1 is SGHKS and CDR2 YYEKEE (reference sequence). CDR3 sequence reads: CASSSISTGSYEQYF. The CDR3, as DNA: TGTGCCAGCAGCTCGATTTCAACAGGGTCCTACGAGCAGTACTTC.

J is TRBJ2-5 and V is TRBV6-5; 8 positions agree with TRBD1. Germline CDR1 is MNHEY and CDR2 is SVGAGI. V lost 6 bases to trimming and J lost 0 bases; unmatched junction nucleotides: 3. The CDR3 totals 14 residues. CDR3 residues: CASSDRGYQETQYF. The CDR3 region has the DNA TGTGCCAGCAGCGACAGGGGATACCAAGAGACCCAGTACTTC.

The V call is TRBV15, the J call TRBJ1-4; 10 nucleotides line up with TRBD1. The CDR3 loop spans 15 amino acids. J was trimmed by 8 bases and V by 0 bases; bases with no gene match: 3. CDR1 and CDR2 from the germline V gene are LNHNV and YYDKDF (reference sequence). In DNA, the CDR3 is TGTGCCACCAGCAGAGATAGGACAGGGGGGGAAAAACTGTTTTTT. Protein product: CATSRDRTGGEKLFF.

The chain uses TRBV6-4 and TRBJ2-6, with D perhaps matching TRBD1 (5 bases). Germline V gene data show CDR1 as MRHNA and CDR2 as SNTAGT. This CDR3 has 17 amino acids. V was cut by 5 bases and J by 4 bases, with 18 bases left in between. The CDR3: CASSPRSAGKGANVLTF. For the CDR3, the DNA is TGTGCCAGCAGTCCCCGATCCGCAGGGAAAGGGGCCAACGTCCTGACTTTC.

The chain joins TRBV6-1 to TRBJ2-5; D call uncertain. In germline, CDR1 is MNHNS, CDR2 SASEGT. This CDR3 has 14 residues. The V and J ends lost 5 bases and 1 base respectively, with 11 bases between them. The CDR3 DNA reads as TGTGCCAGCAGTTTTTCTAGTTTCCAAGAGACCCAGTACTTC. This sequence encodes CASSFSSFQETQYF.

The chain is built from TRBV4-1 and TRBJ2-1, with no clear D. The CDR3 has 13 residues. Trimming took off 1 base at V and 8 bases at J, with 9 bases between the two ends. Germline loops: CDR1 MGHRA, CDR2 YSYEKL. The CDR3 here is CASSQGLQHEQFF. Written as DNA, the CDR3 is TGCGCCAGCAGCCAAGGGTTACAACATGAGCAGTTCTTC.

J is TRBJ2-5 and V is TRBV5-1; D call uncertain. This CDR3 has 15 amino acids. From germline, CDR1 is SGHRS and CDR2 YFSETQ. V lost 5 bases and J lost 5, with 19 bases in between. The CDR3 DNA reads TGCGCCAGCAGTCCTATATCGAGCGTTGGGGAGACCCAGTACTTC. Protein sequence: CASSPISSVGETQYF.

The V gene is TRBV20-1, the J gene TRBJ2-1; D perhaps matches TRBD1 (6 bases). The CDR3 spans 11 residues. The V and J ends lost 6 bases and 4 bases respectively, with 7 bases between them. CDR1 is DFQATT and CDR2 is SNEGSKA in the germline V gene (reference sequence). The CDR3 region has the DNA TGCAGTGCGGGGGCATACAATGAGCAGTTCTTC. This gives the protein CSAGAYNEQFF.

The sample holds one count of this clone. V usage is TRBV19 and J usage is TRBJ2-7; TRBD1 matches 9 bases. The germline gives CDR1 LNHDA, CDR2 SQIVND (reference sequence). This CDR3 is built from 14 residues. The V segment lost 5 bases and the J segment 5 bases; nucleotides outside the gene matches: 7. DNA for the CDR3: TGTGCCAGTAGTTTCGGGACAGGGACAGACGAGCAGTACTTC. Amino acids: CASSFGTGTDEQYF. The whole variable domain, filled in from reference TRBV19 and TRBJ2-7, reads DGGITQSPKYLFRKEGQNVTLSCEQNLNHDAMYWYRQDPGQGLRLIYYSQIVNDFQKGDIAEGYSVSREKKESFPLTVTSAQKNPTAFYLCASSFGTGTDEQYFGPGTRLTVT.

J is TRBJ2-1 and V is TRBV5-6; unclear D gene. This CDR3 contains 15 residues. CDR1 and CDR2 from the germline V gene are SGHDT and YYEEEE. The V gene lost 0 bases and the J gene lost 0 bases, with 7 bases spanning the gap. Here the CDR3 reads CASSLGSSSYNEQFF. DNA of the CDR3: TGTGCCAGCAGCTTGGGTAGTAGCTCCTACAATGAGCAGTTCTTC.

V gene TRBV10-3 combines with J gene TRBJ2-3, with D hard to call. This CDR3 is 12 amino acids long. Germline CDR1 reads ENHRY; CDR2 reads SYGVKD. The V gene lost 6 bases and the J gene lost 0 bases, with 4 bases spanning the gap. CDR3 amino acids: CAISASTDTQYF. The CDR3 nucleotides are TGTGCCATCAGCGCGAGCACAGATACGCAGTATTTT.

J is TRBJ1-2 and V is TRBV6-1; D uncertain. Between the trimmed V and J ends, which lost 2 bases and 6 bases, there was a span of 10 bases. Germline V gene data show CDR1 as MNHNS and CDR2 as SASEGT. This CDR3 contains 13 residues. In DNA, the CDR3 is TGTGCCAGCAGTGAATTCACAGTCGATGGCTACACCTTC. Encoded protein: CASSEFTVDGYTF.

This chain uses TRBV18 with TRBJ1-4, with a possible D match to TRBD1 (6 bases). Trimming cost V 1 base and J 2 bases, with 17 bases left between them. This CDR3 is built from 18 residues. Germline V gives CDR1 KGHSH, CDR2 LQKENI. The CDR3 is CASSPRASGGATNEKLFF. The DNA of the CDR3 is TGTGCCAGCTCACCACGGGCATCGGGGGGCGCGACTAATGAAAAACTGTTTTTT.

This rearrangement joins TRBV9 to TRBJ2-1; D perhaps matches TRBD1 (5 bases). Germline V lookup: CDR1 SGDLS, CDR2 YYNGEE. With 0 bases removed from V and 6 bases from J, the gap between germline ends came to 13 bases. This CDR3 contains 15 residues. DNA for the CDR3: TGTGCCAGCAGCGTAGGATCTACAGGAAGCAATGAGCAGTTCTTC. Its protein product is CASSVGSTGSNEQFF.

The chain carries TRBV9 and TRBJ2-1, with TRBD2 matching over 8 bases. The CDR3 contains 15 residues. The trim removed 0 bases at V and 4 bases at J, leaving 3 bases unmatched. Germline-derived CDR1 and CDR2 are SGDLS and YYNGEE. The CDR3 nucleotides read TGTGCCAGCAGCGTAGCGGGGGGGCAGTACAATGAGCAGTTCTTC. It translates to CASSVAGGQYNEQFF.

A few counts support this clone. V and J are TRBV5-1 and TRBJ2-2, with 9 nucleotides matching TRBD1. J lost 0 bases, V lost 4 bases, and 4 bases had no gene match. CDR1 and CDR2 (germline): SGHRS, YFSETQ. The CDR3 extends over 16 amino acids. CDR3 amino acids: CASSRGTGPNTGELFF. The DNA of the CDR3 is TGCGCCAGCAGCAGGGGGACAGGGCCGAACACCGGGGAGCTGTTTTTT.

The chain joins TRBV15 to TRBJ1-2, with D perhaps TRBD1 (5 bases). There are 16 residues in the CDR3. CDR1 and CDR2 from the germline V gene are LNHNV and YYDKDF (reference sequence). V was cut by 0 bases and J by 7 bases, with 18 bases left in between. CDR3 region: CATSRDRIRGTSGYTF. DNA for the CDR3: TGTGCCACCAGCAGAGATCGCATAAGGGGTACCTCTGGCTACACCTTC.

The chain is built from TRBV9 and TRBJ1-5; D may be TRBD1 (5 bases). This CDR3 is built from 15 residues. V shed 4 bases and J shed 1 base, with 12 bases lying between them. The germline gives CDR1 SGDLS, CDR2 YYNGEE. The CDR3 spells CASSSGELSNQPQHF. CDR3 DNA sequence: TGTGCCAGCAGCTCGGGGGAGCTAAGCAATCAGCCCCAGCATTTT.

CDR3 nucleotides: TGTGCCAGTAGTACTACAGATACGCAGTATTTT. Its translation is CASSTTDTQYF. The chain is built from TRBV19 and TRBJ2-3; D unresolved. The CDR3 extends over 11 amino acids. The V gene's germline CDR1 is LNHDA and CDR2 SQIVND (reference sequence). Trimming removed 4 bases at V and 3 bases at J, with 2 bases between.

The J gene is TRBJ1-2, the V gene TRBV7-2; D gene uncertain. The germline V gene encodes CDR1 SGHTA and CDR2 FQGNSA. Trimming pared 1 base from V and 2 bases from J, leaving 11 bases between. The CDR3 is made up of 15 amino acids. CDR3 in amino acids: CASSLDSSRNYGYTF. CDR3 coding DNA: TGTGCCAGCAGCTTAGACAGTTCCCGAAACTATGGCTACACCTTC. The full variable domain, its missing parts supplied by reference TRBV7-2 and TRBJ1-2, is GAGVSQSPSNKVTEKGKDVELRCDPISGHTALYWYRQSLGQGLEFLIYFQGNSAPDKSGLPSDRFSAERTGGSVSTLTIQRTQQEDSAVYLCASSLDSSRNYGYTFGSGTRLTVV.

The CDR3 DNA reads TGTGCCAGCAGCTTAAATTTTCTTCCCTTGGACTGGACTAGCGGAGGCCACGAGCAGTACTTC. This gives the protein CASSLNFLPLDWTSGGHEQYF. This chain uses TRBV7-8 with TRBJ2-7; 10 nucleotides align to TRBD2. J lost 5 bases, V lost 2 bases, and 24 bases had no gene match. The germline V gene encodes CDR1 SGHVS and CDR2 FQNEAQ. The length of the CDR3 is 21 residues. The complete variable domain, with remaining parts taken from reference TRBV7-8 and TRBJ2-7, reads GAGVSQSPRYKVAKRGQDVALRCDPISGHVSLFWYQQALGQGPEFLTYFQNEAQLDKSGLPSDRFFAERPEGSVSTLKIQRTQQEDSAVYLCASSLNFLPLDWTSGGHEQYFGPGTRLTVT.

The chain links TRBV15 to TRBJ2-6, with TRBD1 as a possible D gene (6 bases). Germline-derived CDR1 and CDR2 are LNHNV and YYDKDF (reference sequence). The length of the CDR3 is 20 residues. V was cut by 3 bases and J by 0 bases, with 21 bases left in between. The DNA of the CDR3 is TGTGCCACCAGCAGCCACGGCCGCAAAGGGGGTGACTCTGGGGCCAACGTCCTGACTTTC. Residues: CATSSHGRKGGDSGANVLTF.

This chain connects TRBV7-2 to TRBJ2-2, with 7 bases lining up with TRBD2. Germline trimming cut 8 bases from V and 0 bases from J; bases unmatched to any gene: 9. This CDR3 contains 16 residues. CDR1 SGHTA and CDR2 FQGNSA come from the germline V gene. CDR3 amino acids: CASRPRGGANTGELFF. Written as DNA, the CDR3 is TGTGCCAGCCGACCTCGCGGGGGAGCGAACACCGGGGAGCTGTTTTTT.

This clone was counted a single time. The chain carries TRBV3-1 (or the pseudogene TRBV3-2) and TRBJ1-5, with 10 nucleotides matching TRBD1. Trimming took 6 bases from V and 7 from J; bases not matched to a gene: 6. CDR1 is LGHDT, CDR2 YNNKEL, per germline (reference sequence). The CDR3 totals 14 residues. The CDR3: CASRGQGEGQPQHF. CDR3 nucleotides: TGTGCCAGCAGAGGACAGGGGGAGGGCCAGCCCCAGCATTTT.

DNA of the CDR3: TGTGCCACCAGCGCCCGGGGGGTGTCCGGCTATGGCTACACCTTC. Its translation: CATSARGVSGYGYTF. The gene calls are TRBV15 and TRBJ1-2, with D tentatively TRBD1 (5 bases). The CDR3 consists of 15 residues. V was trimmed by 5 bases and J by 4 bases, leaving 17 bases between them. Germline V CDR1 and CDR2: LNHNV, YYDKDF (reference sequence).

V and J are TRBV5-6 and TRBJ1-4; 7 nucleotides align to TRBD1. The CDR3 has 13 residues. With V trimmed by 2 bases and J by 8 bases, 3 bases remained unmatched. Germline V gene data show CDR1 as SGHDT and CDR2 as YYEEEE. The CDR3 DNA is TGTGCCAGCAGCTTCAGGGGGGAGGAAAAACTGTTTTTT. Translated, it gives CASSFRGEEKLFF.

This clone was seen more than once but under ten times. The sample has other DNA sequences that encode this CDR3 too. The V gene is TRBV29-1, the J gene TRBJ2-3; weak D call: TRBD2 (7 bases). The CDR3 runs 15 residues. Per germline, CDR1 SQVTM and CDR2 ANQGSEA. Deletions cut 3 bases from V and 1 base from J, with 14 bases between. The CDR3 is CSVEGGALGTDTQYF. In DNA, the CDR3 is TGCAGCGTTGAGGGGGGGGCGCTGGGCACAGATACGCAGTATTTT.